This is a list of T cell receptor beta chains from one sample in a study of cytotoxic CD8 clonotypes in ibrutinib-treated CLL. Profiled with immunoSEQ multiplex PCR; TCRdb holds only in-frame clones, not every one. The sample includes approximately 350,000 clones, roughly 71% of them seen just once. The source was PBMCs, collected after 36 months of ibrutinib treatment. Source of these receptors: a human donor with chronic lymphocytic leukemia. The CDR3 runs from the conserved cysteine through the conserved F or W. D genes are given only for firm matches. The size entry is marked missing in some rows and otherwise reads once, few, many or a size class.

abundance	v_gene	d_gene	j_gene	CDR3nt	CDR3aa
few	TRBV7-6	NA	TRBJ2-3	TGTGCCAGCAGCCCAGGACCCTCCCCAGATACGCAGTATTTT	CASSPGPSPDTQYF
NA	TRBV7-2	NA	TRBJ1-2	TGTGCCAGCAGCCGGACAGCCCCAGTCTATGGCTACACCTTC	CASSRTAPVYGYTF
few	TRBV29-1	NA	TRBJ2-3	TGCAGCGTTGAGGGCACAGATACGCAGTATTTT	CSVEGTDTQYF
NA	TRBV29-1	NA	TRBJ2-1	TGCAGCGTTGGTGTTGCCGTCAATGAGCAGTTCTTC	CSVGVAVNEQFF
few	TRBV5-6	TRBD1	TRBJ2-4	TGTGCCAGCAGCATGGGACAGGGGTTCATTCAGTACTTC	CASSMGQGFIQYF
NA	TRBV7-2	NA	TRBJ1-5	TGTGCCAGCAGCTTAGGCAGGTATCAGCCCCAGCATTTT	CASSLGRYQPQHF
NA	TRBV5-4	TRBD2	TRBJ2-7	TGTGCCAGCAGCCCCGGGACTAGCGGCGAAACCTACGAGCAGTACTTC	CASSPGTSGETYEQYF
NA	TRBV5-6	NA	TRBJ2-5	TGTGCCAGCAGCTTGAGGAATGCCAGGGAGACCCAGTACTTC	CASSLRNARETQYF
NA	TRBV28	TRBD2	TRBJ2-7	TGTGCCAGTATCAGGGGGACTAGCTTCTACGAGCAGTACTTC	CASIRGTSFYEQYF
NA	TRBV5-1	NA	TRBJ2-5	TGCGCCAGCAGCTTGAGGGACGAGACCCAGTACTTC	CASSLRDETQYF
NA	TRBV7-2	TRBD1	TRBJ1-2	TGTGCCAGCAGCCCTAAGGGACAGTCCTACTATGGCTACACCTTC	CASSPKGQSYYGYTF
NA	TRBV27	TRBD1	TRBJ1-2	TGTGCCAGCAGTAATCCCGGGACAGGGGGCGGTAGCTATGGCTACACCTTC	CASSNPGTGGGSYGYTF
few	TRBV9	TRBD2	TRBJ2-3	TGTGCCAGCAGCGCTAGCGGCAGCACAGATACGCAGTATTTT	CASSASGSTDTQYF
NA	TRBV6-1	NA	TRBJ1-1	TGTGCCAGCAATGTGGACAGTGAAGCTTTCTTT	CASNVDSEAFF
once	TRBV6-1	NA	TRBJ1-1	TGTGCCAGCAGTGTAAAACACAGGGTTTCGGGCACTGAAGCTTTCTTT	CASSVKHRVSGTEAFF
NA	TRBV6-4	NA	TRBJ2-3	TGTGCCAGCAGCAGGGTTCTGACAGATACGCAGTATTTT	CASSRVLTDTQYF
few	TRBV19	TRBD1	TRBJ1-3	TGTGCCAGTAGCACCGGGACAGTGGAGGACACCATATATTTT	CASSTGTVEDTIYF
few	TRBV18	NA	TRBJ2-3	TGTGCCAGCTCATCACCGGCCGAGGGAACGCAGTATTTT	CASSSPAEGTQYF
NA	TRBV11-2	TRBD2	TRBJ2-7	TGTGCCAGCAGCGACGCGCAGGCGGGAGGTGGCTACGAGCAGTACTTC	CASSDAQAGGGYEQYF
NA	TRBV11-2	NA	TRBJ2-5	TGTGCCAGCAGCTTAGTCCCCCAGGGAGGAGAGACCCAGTACTTC	CASSLVPQGGETQYF
NA	TRBV5-6	TRBD1	TRBJ2-2	TGTGCCAGCAGCTTGTGGACAGGGTCCTGGGAGCTGTTTTTT	CASSLWTGSWELFF
NA	TRBV4-1	TRBD2	TRBJ2-7	TGCGCCAGCAGCCAAGATATGGGCGGGAGGGCCTACGAGCAGTACTTC	CASSQDMGGRAYEQYF
once	TRBV6-5	TRBD1	TRBJ1-2	TGTGCCAGCAGTCGACAGGGCGGCGGCTATGGCTACACCTTC	CASSRQGGGYGYTF